Listed below are T cell receptor beta chains from one sample, sequenced in a study of T cells in localized non-small cell lung cancer. The method was immunoSEQ multiplex PCR; TCRdb's version includes in-frame clones alone and lacks a portion of them. The sample lists around 9,600 clones; approximately 89% were seen once. The sequencing used peripheral blood, collected before any cancer treatment. The receptors stem from a female donor older than 55 with stage II squamous cell lung carcinoma. Each CDR3 is given with its conserved first and last residue. Each record gives: clone size, D gene, J gene, V gene, CDR3 DNA, CDR3 protein. The D gene is left open where the match is weak. Rows may omit the clone size; those that give it use once, few, many or a size class.

abundance: NA
d_gene: NA
j_gene: TRBJ2-3
v_gene: TRBV19
CDR3nt: TGTGCCAGTAGTATAGCTCCCGGGCCCGGGAATACGCAGTATTTT
CDR3aa: CASSIAPGPGNTQYF

abundance: NA
d_gene: NA
j_gene: TRBJ2-3
v_gene: TRBV20-1
CDR3nt: TGCAGTGCCCTGACGACGGGTACGCAGTATTTT
CDR3aa: CSALTTGTQYF

abundance: NA
d_gene: NA
j_gene: TRBJ2-2
v_gene: TRBV19
CDR3nt: TGTGCCAGTAGTAAGGACAAGAACACCGGGGAGCTGTTTTTT
CDR3aa: CASSKDKNTGELFF

abundance: few
d_gene: NA
j_gene: TRBJ1-2
v_gene: TRBV25-1
CDR3nt: TGTGCCAGCAGTGAGGCCCGGGGGCTATCTGGCTACACCTTC
CDR3aa: CASSEARGLSGYTF

abundance: NA
d_gene: NA
j_gene: TRBJ1-1
v_gene: TRBV5-4
CDR3nt: TGTGCCAGCAGCCCCTTGAACACTGAAGCTTTCTTT
CDR3aa: CASSPLNTEAFF

abundance: NA
d_gene: TRBD2
j_gene: TRBJ2-3
v_gene: TRBV6-5
CDR3nt: TGTGCCAGCAGTTACCGGGGGGGAAAGGATACGCAGTATTTT
CDR3aa: CASSYRGGKDTQYF

abundance: once
d_gene: TRBD1
j_gene: TRBJ2-1
v_gene: TRBV11-2
CDR3nt: TGTGCCAGCAGCTCGGGACAGGGGGCGAACAATGAGCAGTTCTTC
CDR3aa: CASSSGQGANNEQFF

abundance: NA
d_gene: NA
j_gene: TRBJ1-2
v_gene: TRBV18
CDR3nt: TGTGCCAGCTCACCAAGGGGGGTACAGGAGAATGGCTACACCTTC
CDR3aa: CASSPRGVQENGYTF

abundance: NA
d_gene: TRBD1
j_gene: TRBJ2-1
v_gene: TRBV7-8
CDR3nt: TGTGCCAGCAGCTCCTATGATCCGACAGGGGGCGTAAATAATGAGCAGTTCTTC
CDR3aa: CASSSYDPTGGVNNEQFF

abundance: NA
d_gene: NA
j_gene: TRBJ2-7
v_gene: TRBV11-3
CDR3nt: TGTGCCAGCAGCTTAGATCCCATCCGAGGTTCCGAGCAGTACTTC
CDR3aa: CASSLDPIRGSEQYF

abundance: NA
d_gene: NA
j_gene: TRBJ2-3
v_gene: TRBV18
CDR3nt: TGTGCCAGCTCACCCCCCCAGGGTGGCACAGATACGCAGTATTTT
CDR3aa: CASSPPQGGTDTQYF

abundance: NA
d_gene: TRBD2
j_gene: TRBJ2-5
v_gene: TRBV5-4
CDR3nt: TGTGCCACCAGCCGGGCGGGGGTCCAAGAGACCCAGTACTTC
CDR3aa: CATSRAGVQETQYF

abundance: NA
d_gene: TRBD1
j_gene: TRBJ1-2
v_gene: TRBV28
CDR3nt: TGTGCCAGCAGTTTAGGTGGGACAGGGGAAAGCTATGGCTACACCTTC
CDR3aa: CASSLGGTGESYGYTF

abundance: NA
d_gene: TRBD1
j_gene: TRBJ1-5
v_gene: TRBV19
CDR3nt: TGTGCCAGTAGTACGACAGGGGACAGCAATCAGCCCCAGCATTTT
CDR3aa: CASSTTGDSNQPQHF

abundance: NA
d_gene: NA
j_gene: TRBJ2-1
v_gene: TRBV5-1
CDR3nt: TGCGCCAGCAGCTTGTTGCCCGACAGCTCCTACAATGAGCAGTTCTTC
CDR3aa: CASSLLPDSSYNEQFF

abundance: few
d_gene: NA
j_gene: TRBJ1-2
v_gene: TRBV15
CDR3nt: TGTGCCACCAGCAGGACAGGTTTTAGTTGGGGCTACACCTTC
CDR3aa: CATSRTGFSWGYTF

abundance: NA
d_gene: NA
j_gene: TRBJ2-3
v_gene: TRBV11-3
CDR3nt: TGTGCCAGCAGCTCCACCAGCGGGCTTAGCACAGATACGCAGTATTTT
CDR3aa: CASSSTSGLSTDTQYF

abundance: NA
d_gene: NA
j_gene: TRBJ2-6
v_gene: TRBV5-1
CDR3nt: TGCGCCAGCAGCTTGGACGGGGCTGGGGCCAACGTCCTGACTTTC
CDR3aa: CASSLDGAGANVLTF

abundance: NA
d_gene: NA
j_gene: TRBJ1-5
v_gene: TRBV5-6
CDR3nt: TGTGCCAGCAGCCAAAACAGGGATCAGCCCCAGCATTTT
CDR3aa: CASSQNRDQPQHF

abundance: NA
d_gene: NA
j_gene: TRBJ1-1
v_gene: TRBV5-4
CDR3nt: TGTGCCAGCACCCTCAGGGGAGGGAACACTGAAGCTTTCTTT
CDR3aa: CASTLRGGNTEAFF

abundance: NA
d_gene: NA
j_gene: TRBJ2-2
v_gene: TRBV6-4
CDR3nt: TGTGCCAGCAAAAGAGGGAGCACCGGGGAGCTGTTTTTT
CDR3aa: CASKRGSTGELFF

abundance: NA
d_gene: NA
j_gene: TRBJ2-3
v_gene: TRBV29-1
CDR3nt: TGCAGCGCTGAGGGTCCGGGCGCAGATACGCAGTATTTT
CDR3aa: CSAEGPGADTQYF

abundance: NA
d_gene: TRBD1
j_gene: TRBJ1-2
v_gene: TRBV7-9
CDR3nt: TGTGCCAGCAGCTTAGGACAGGGAGATGGCTACACCTTC
CDR3aa: CASSLGQGDGYTF

abundance: NA
d_gene: NA
j_gene: TRBJ1-1
v_gene: TRBV29-1
CDR3nt: TGCAGCGTTGGAAACGTGGCGCGGACTGAAGCTTTCTTT
CDR3aa: CSVGNVARTEAFF

abundance: once
d_gene: TRBD2
j_gene: TRBJ2-5
v_gene: TRBV4-2
CDR3nt: TGTGCCAGCAGCCAAGAACCGCTAGCGGGAGGGCCGGAGACCCAGTACTTC
CDR3aa: CASSQEPLAGGPETQYF

abundance: NA
d_gene: TRBD2
j_gene: TRBJ2-5
v_gene: TRBV5-1
CDR3nt: TGCGCCAGCAGCTTGGTTAGCGGGGCCCAAGAGACCCAGTACTTC
CDR3aa: CASSLVSGAQETQYF

abundance: medium-sized
d_gene: NA
j_gene: TRBJ1-6
v_gene: TRBV6-5
CDR3nt: TGTGCCAGCAGCTTCGACAGGTATAATTCACCCCTCCACTTT
CDR3aa: CASSFDRYNSPLHF

abundance: few
d_gene: NA
j_gene: TRBJ1-1
v_gene: TRBV10-1
CDR3nt: TGCGCCAGCAGTGGGACGCGGTATAGTGAAGCTTTCTTT
CDR3aa: CASSGTRYSEAFF

abundance: NA
d_gene: NA
j_gene: TRBJ2-5
v_gene: TRBV28
CDR3nt: TGTGCCAGCAGTTTACTCGGACGTGAGACCCAGTACTTC
CDR3aa: CASSLLGRETQYF

abundance: NA
d_gene: NA
j_gene: TRBJ2-7
v_gene: TRBV6-1
CDR3nt: TGTGCCAGCAGCCATGACAATATCTACGAGCAGTACTTC
CDR3aa: CASSHDNIYEQYF

abundance: few
d_gene: NA
j_gene: TRBJ1-1
v_gene: TRBV9
CDR3nt: TGTGCCAGCAACAAGGGAGGGGGTACGGCCACTGAAGCTTTCTTT
CDR3aa: CASNKGGGTATEAFF

abundance: NA
d_gene: NA
j_gene: TRBJ1-4
v_gene: TRBV6-5
CDR3nt: TGTGCCAGCAGTACCCAGGCTGCAACTAATGAAAAACTGTTTTTT
CDR3aa: CASSTQAATNEKLFF

abundance: NA
d_gene: NA
j_gene: TRBJ1-5
v_gene: TRBV11-2
CDR3nt: TGTGCCAGCAGCTTAGGCCCACAGTCTAATCAGCCCCAGCATTTT
CDR3aa: CASSLGPQSNQPQHF

abundance: NA
d_gene: NA
j_gene: TRBJ1-2
v_gene: TRBV6-5
CDR3nt: TGTGCCAGCAGTTACTCGAAACATGCCGGAGGCTACACCTTC
CDR3aa: CASSYSKHAGGYTF

abundance: NA
d_gene: TRBD1
j_gene: TRBJ2-1
v_gene: TRBV6-1
CDR3nt: TGTGCCAGCACCTCGGGACAGAACAATGAGCAGTTCTTC
CDR3aa: CASTSGQNNEQFF

abundance: NA
d_gene: TRBD1
j_gene: TRBJ2-1
v_gene: TRBV27
CDR3nt: TGTGCCGTTTGGGACAGGGCAGGGTATGAGCAGTTCTTC
CDR3aa: CAVWDRAGYEQFF

abundance: NA
d_gene: NA
j_gene: TRBJ2-2
v_gene: TRBV30
CDR3nt: TGTGCCTACCCATACGCCACCGGGGAGCTGTTTTTT
CDR3aa: CAYPYATGELFF

abundance: NA
d_gene: NA
j_gene: TRBJ2-3
v_gene: TRBV15
CDR3nt: TGTGCCACCAGCAGAGTATTTGGGGGAAGCACAGATACGCAGTATTTT
CDR3aa: CATSRVFGGSTDTQYF

abundance: NA
d_gene: TRBD1
j_gene: TRBJ1-5
v_gene: TRBV28
CDR3nt: TGTGCCAGCAGTTTAGGACAGGGTGATCAGCCCCAGCATTTT
CDR3aa: CASSLGQGDQPQHF

abundance: few
d_gene: NA
j_gene: TRBJ2-7
v_gene: TRBV23-1
CDR3nt: TGCGCCAGCAACTACAAGACAATCTACGAGCAGTACTTC
CDR3aa: CASNYKTIYEQYF

abundance: NA
d_gene: NA
j_gene: TRBJ1-1
v_gene: TRBV7-9
CDR3nt: TGTGCCAGCAGCTCCCTGGTAGGGAGAAATTACAACACTGAAGCTTTCTTT
CDR3aa: CASSSLVGRNYNTEAFF

abundance: once
d_gene: TRBD2
j_gene: TRBJ2-3
v_gene: TRBV28
CDR3nt: TGTGCCAGCAGTTTTAGCGGGGGGCCGCAGTATTTT
CDR3aa: CASSFSGGPQYF

abundance: NA
d_gene: TRBD1
j_gene: TRBJ2-1
v_gene: TRBV19
CDR3nt: TGTGCCAGTAGTATGGGTCAGGGGGTGAGTGAGCAGTTCTTC
CDR3aa: CASSMGQGVSEQFF

abundance: NA
d_gene: NA
j_gene: TRBJ2-5
v_gene: TRBV18
CDR3nt: TGTGCCAGCTCACCAAATGGCGCAGGTGGACAAGAGACCCAGTACTTC
CDR3aa: CASSPNGAGGQETQYF

abundance: NA
d_gene: NA
j_gene: TRBJ2-1
v_gene: TRBV19
CDR3nt: TGTGCCAGTAGACTGGACAGATACTACAATGAGCAGTTCTTC
CDR3aa: CASRLDRYYNEQFF

abundance: NA
d_gene: TRBD1
j_gene: TRBJ1-1
v_gene: TRBV6-1
CDR3nt: TGTGCCAGCAGTTCCGACAGGGCTGAAGCTTTCTTT
CDR3aa: CASSSDRAEAFF

abundance: NA
d_gene: NA
j_gene: TRBJ1-1
v_gene: TRBV5-4
CDR3nt: TGTGCCAGCAGCCCGGGGGTTATCGGGATGAACACTGAAGCTTTCTTT
CDR3aa: CASSPGVIGMNTEAFF

abundance: NA
d_gene: TRBD2
j_gene: TRBJ2-4
v_gene: TRBV7-9
CDR3nt: TGTGCCAGCAGCTCAACCGCGGGAGGTGGGAAAGGAAACATTCAGTACTTC
CDR3aa: CASSSTAGGGKGNIQYF

abundance: once
d_gene: NA
j_gene: TRBJ1-1
v_gene: TRBV7-9
CDR3nt: TGTGCCAGCAGCCCTAAATTGAGGGTTGGCACTGAAGCTTTCTTT
CDR3aa: CASSPKLRVGTEAFF

abundance: NA
d_gene: NA
j_gene: TRBJ1-5
v_gene: TRBV7-8
CDR3nt: TGTGCCAGCAGAGGACAGCTCAATCAGCCCCAGCATTTT
CDR3aa: CASRGQLNQPQHF

abundance: NA
d_gene: TRBD1
j_gene: TRBJ2-1
v_gene: TRBV18
CDR3nt: TGTGCCAGCTCATTGGACAGGGGGAATGAGCAGTTCTTC
CDR3aa: CASSLDRGNEQFF

abundance: once
d_gene: NA
j_gene: TRBJ2-3
v_gene: TRBV5-1
CDR3nt: TGCGCCAGCAGCGCGCTCCAGACAAGGAGCGGCGCAGATACGCAGTATTTT
CDR3aa: CASSALQTRSGADTQYF

abundance: NA
d_gene: NA
j_gene: TRBJ2-5
v_gene: TRBV6-6
CDR3nt: TGTGCCAGCAGTTATTTGGCGTTCCAAGAGACCCAGTACTTC
CDR3aa: CASSYLAFQETQYF